Sequencing of this T cell receptor (beta chain) was carried out in a study of T cell responses to AZD1222 COVID-19 vaccine. Whole-study results and caveats: When two AZD1222 doses had been given, Spike-specific TCR breadth and depth rose. Across the whole spike, CD4 TCRs peaked at regions 160-218 and 743-854. Donors were largely white British and mainly female; clonal diversity was possibly underestimated. Targeting of unmutated variant regions was reportedly seen in nearly half of spike-specific TCRs.

Concerning this clone: Its antigen is not known.

Assay used: immunoSEQ multiplex PCR; TCRdb lists only in-frame clones, some missing. The sample contains approximately 180,000 clones, 90% of which appear only once. The material was peripheral blood, obtained on day 0 of AZD1222 vaccination. The sequence was collected from an adult in good health.

CDR3 loop: CASSLMGASGANVLTF. CDR3 DNA sequence: TGTGCCAGCAGTTTAATGGGGGCAAGCGGGGCCAACGTCCTGACTTTC. This chain joins TRBV27 and TRBJ2-6; D may be TRBD1 (6 bases). V lost 2 bases to trimming and J lost 4 bases, with 12 bases between them. The CDR3 spans 16 residues. Per germline, CDR1 MNHEY and CDR2 SMNVEV (reference sequence).